Following are 6 T cell receptor beta chains from one sample sequenced in a study of T-cell memory formation after mild COVID-19. TCRdb fed the 5' RACE reads into MiXCR, producing one record per CDR3 protein. Among 450,000 to 650,000 distinct CDR3 sequences listed, 20% were seen once. Sample: PBMCs or a T cell subset sorted from them (not recorded which). These receptor sequences come from an adult woman who had mild COVID-19 (a few samples of this study predate the infection). Cell type and time point are not known.

This clonotype was recorded a few times. The chain uses TRBV5-5 and TRBJ1-5; 8 nucleotides align to TRBD1. Looked up from germline, CDR1 is SGHKS and CDR2 is YYEKEE (reference sequence). Trimming took 1 base from V and 3 from J; bases not matched to a gene: 12. This CDR3 is 18 amino acids long. In DNA form, the CDR3 reads TGTGCCAGCAGCTTGCTTCCCGTACAGGGGGGGTCCAATCAGCCCCAGCATTTT. Protein sequence: CASSLLPVQGGSNQPQHF. The full variable domain, with the rest looked up from reference TRBV5-5 and TRBJ1-5, is DAGVTQSPTHLIKTRGQQVTLRCSPISGHKSVSWYQQVLGQGPQFIFQYYEKEERGRGNFPDRFSARQFPNYSSELNVNALLLGDSALYLCASSLLPVQGGSNQPQHFGDGTRLSIL.

V is TRBV3-1 and J is TRBJ2-7; 7 bases match TRBD1. V was pared by 0 bases and J by 3 bases, with 5 bases of the junction left unmatched. CDR3 length: 15 amino acids. Germline values: CDR1 LGHDT, CDR2 YNNKEL (reference sequence). The CDR3, as DNA: TGTGCCAGCAGCCAAGAAGGGGGCAACCTCTACGAGCAGTACTTC. It encodes CASSQEGGNLYEQYF.

V gene TRBV27 combines with J gene TRBJ1-4, with D perhaps TRBD1 (5 bases). Germline CDR1 and CDR2: MNHEY and SMNVEV (reference sequence). The CDR3 sequence is 18 residues long. V was clipped by 1 base and J by 0 bases, with 15 bases between them. In DNA, the CDR3 is TGTGCCAGCAGTTTATATTCCGGGACGACAGCAACTAATGAAAAACTGTTTTTT. This sequence encodes CASSLYSGTTATNEKLFF.

This clonotype was detected only a few times. The V call is TRBV19, the J call TRBJ1-6; 9 positions match TRBD1. With 5 bases clipped from V and 7 bases from J, the junction kept 12 bases outside the gene matches. Germline V lookup: CDR1 LNHDA, CDR2 SQIVND (reference sequence). The CDR3 extends over 17 amino acids. The CDR3 here is CASSSRDRVDGNSPLHF. CDR3 bases: TGTGCCAGTAGTTCCCGGGACAGGGTCGATGGGAATTCACCCCTCCACTTT.

The V call is TRBV7-8, the J call TRBJ2-1; 7 bases are a match to TRBD2. The CDR3 consists of 16 residues. Trimming removed 1 base from V and 3 bases from J; junction bases left unmatched: 6. Germline CDR1 is SGHVS and CDR2 is FQNEAQ. The CDR3 DNA reads as TGTGCCAGCAGCTTAGTAGAGGGGACTATCTACAATGAGCAGTTCTTC. Amino acids: CASSLVEGTIYNEQFF.

The V and J genes are TRBV7-9 and TRBJ1-6; D remains unclear. This CDR3 has 15 amino acids. Germline CDR1 and CDR2: SEHNR and FQNEAQ (reference sequence). V was shortened by 5 bases and J by 7 bases, with 15 bases between the two germline ends. CDR3 in amino acids: CASSSSGDWNSPLHF. The CDR3 nucleotides are TGTGCCAGCAGCAGTTCCGGGGATTGGAATTCACCCCTCCACTTT.